This TCR beta chain was sequenced in a study of T cell responses to AZD1222 COVID-19 vaccine. Study results and caveats: An increase in Spike-specific TCR breadth and depth was observed after two AZD1222 doses.

Trimming took 4 bases from V and 5 from J, leaving 14 bases between them. Germline CDR1 is LGHNA and CDR2 is YSLEER. The CDR3 consists of 15 residues. Method: immunoSEQ multiplex PCR; TCRdb's copy keeps in-frame clones and lacks some. The sample records about 180,000 clones, approximately 90% being singletons. As concerns this clone: The antigen remains undetermined.

Sequences were derived from peripheral blood, sampled on day 0 of AZD1222 vaccination. This chain joins TRBV4-3 and TRBJ1-4, with D maybe TRBD1 (5 bases). The TCR was taken from an adult in good health. CDR3 sequence reads: CASSPGGYRNEKLFF. The DNA for the CDR3 is TGCGCCAGCAGCCCCGGGGGGTATAGGAATGAAAAACTGTTTTTT.